This record looks at one TCR beta chain sequence and its context. With V trimmed by 7 bases and J by 2 bases, 11 bases remained unmatched. Germline V gene lookup returns CDR1 GTSNPN and CDR2 SVGIG (reference sequence). The CDR3 has 14 residues. Per the original data handling: Researchers report that nucleated cell counts were estimated from reference gene primer amplification. Profiled with immunoSEQ multiplex PCR; TCRdb holds only in-frame clones, not every one. The DNA was the basis for D and trimming; V, J and clone size are from that table. Counted here are around 170,000 clones, less than 85% occurring once; the ten biggest clones make up around 2.9%. This sample stems from a study of blood T cell repertoires in COVID-19. Study as a whole: The samples span acute and convalescent COVID-19 from the United States, Italy and Spain.

The J gene is TRBJ2-7, the V gene TRBV30; 7 positions match TRBD1. The sample comprised peripheral blood. The source is a woman older than 75 with acute or convalescent COVID-19. The CDR3 is CAYRQGEVAYEQYF. The CDR3 nucleotides are TGTGCCTACCGACAGGGTGAAGTGGCCTACGAGCAGTACTTC.